Listed below are T cell receptor beta chains from one sample, sequenced in a study of Graves' ophthalmopathy and Graves' hyperthyroidism. Each CDR3 protein gets one entry after TCRdb re-called the multiplex PCR reads with MiXCR. The table records 200,000 to 250,000 distinct CDR3 sequences, less than 55% of them present only once. What was sequenced was peripheral blood. These receptor sequences come from an adult man with Graves' ophthalmopathy. The CDR3 runs from the conserved cysteine through the conserved F or W. D genes are given only for firm matches. Expanded clones are given a class, and other clones once, few, many or no size at all.

V: TRBV19; length: 15; J: TRBJ1-5; D: TRBD1; size: .; CDR3: CASSKAGGHNQPQHF; DNA: TGTGCCAGTAGTAAGGCAGGGGGCCATAATCAGCCCCAGCATTTT
V: TRBV5-5; length: 14; J: TRBJ1-5; D: .; size: few; CDR3: CASSPGAGIQPQHF; DNA: TGTGCCAGCAGCCCCGGGGCAGGGATACAGCCCCAGCATTTT
V: TRBV10-3; length: 16; J: TRBJ2-2; D: TRBD1; size: .; CDR3: CASSEELTGRAGELFF; DNA: TGTGCCAGCAGTGAAGAACTGACAGGGCGCGCCGGGGAGCTGTTTTTT
V: TRBV7-8; length: 15; J: TRBJ1-3; D: .; size: few; CDR3: CASSPGRISGNTIYF; DNA: TGTGCCAGCAGCCCTGGACGGATCTCTGGAAACACCATATATTTT
V: TRBV6-6; length: 15; J: TRBJ2-7; D: TRBD1; size: .; CDR3: CASSHRGIVSYEQYF; DNA: TGTGCCAGCAGTCACAGGGGGATTGTGTCCTACGAGCAGTACTTC
V: TRBV10-1; length: 15; J: TRBJ2-5; D: TRBD1; size: .; CDR3: CASSAGTGEQETQYF; DNA: TGCGCCAGCAGTGCCGGGACAGGGGAGCAAGAGACCCAGTACTTC
V: TRBV7-9; length: 17; J: TRBJ2-7; D: TRBD2; size: .; CDR3: CASSHNPSGILGYEQYF; DNA: TGTGCCAGCAGCCATAACCCCAGCGGGATCCTAGGCTACGAGCAGTACTTC
V: TRBV6-1; length: 14; J: TRBJ1-3; D: .; size: .; CDR3: CASSYHGERNTIYF; DNA: TGTGCCAGCAGTTACCACGGGGAACGGAACACCATATATTTT
V: TRBV7-9; length: 14; J: TRBJ1-1; D: .; size: .; CDR3: CASISTGTVHEAFF; DNA: TGTGCCAGCATTTCTACCGGGACGGTTCATGAAGCTTTCTTT
V: TRBV10-2; length: 15; J: TRBJ1-2; D: .; size: few; CDR3: CASTHGGGSNYGYTF; DNA: TGCGCCAGCACCCACGGTGGGGGATCTAACTATGGCTACACCTTC
V: TRBV15; length: 15; J: TRBJ1-1; D: .; size: .; CDR3: CATSRAQGGGTEASF; DNA: TGTGCCACCAGCAGAGCACAGGGTGGAGGTACTGAAGCTTCCTTT
V: TRBV10-3; length: 11; J: TRBJ1-3; D: .; size: few; CDR3: CAISLGNTIYF; DNA: TGTGCCATCAGTTTAGGAAACACCATATATTTT
V: TRBV19; length: 15; J: TRBJ1-5; D: .; size: .; CDR3: CASRYSTAYNQPQHF; DNA: TGTGCCAGTAGGTATTCCACCGCTTACAATCAGCCCCAGCATTTT
V: TRBV20-1; length: 17; J: TRBJ2-2; D: TRBD2; size: .; CDR3: CSVTGTSETSNTGELFF; DNA: TGCAGTGTCACCGGGACTAGCGAGACCTCGAACACCGGGGAGCTGTTTTTT
V: TRBV7-3; length: 14; J: TRBJ2-7; D: TRBD1; size: .; CDR3: CASSPGGPTYEQYF; DNA: TGTGCCAGCAGCCCAGGGGGCCCTACCTACGAGCAGTACTTC
V: TRBV24-1; length: 18; J: TRBJ2-2; D: TRBD2; size: once; CDR3: CATSDFGAGEANTGELFF; DNA: TGTGCCACCAGTGATTTCGGGGCGGGAGAGGCGAACACCGGGGAGCTGTTTTTT
V: TRBV19; length: 15; J: TRBJ2-7; D: .; size: .; CDR3: CASSIWHQNPYEQYF; DNA: TGTGCCAGTAGTATCTGGCACCAGAACCCCTACGAGCAGTACTTC